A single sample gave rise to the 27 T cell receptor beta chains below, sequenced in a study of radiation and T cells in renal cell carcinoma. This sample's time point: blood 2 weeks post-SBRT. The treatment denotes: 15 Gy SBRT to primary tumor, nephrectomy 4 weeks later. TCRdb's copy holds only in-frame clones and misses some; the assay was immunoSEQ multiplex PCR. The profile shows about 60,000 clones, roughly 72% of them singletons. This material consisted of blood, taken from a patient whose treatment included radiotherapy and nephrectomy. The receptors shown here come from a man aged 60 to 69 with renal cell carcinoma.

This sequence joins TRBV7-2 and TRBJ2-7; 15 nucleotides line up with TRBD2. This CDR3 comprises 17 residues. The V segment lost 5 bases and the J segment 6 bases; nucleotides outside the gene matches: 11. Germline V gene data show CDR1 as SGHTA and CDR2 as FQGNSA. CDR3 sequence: CASSRGLAGGPKFEQYF. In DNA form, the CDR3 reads TGTGCCAGCAGCCGTGGACTAGCGGGGGGGCCGAAGTTCGAGCAGTACTTC.

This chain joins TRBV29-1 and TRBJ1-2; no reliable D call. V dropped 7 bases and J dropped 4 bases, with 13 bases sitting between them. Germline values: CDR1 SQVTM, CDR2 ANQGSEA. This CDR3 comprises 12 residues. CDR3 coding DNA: TGCAGCGCCGCCCTGGCGTCCTATGGCTACACCTTC. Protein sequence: CSAALASYGYTF.

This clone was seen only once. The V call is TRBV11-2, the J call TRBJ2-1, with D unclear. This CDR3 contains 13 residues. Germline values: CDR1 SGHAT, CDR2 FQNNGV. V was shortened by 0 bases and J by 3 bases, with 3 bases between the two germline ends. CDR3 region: CASSLDFYNEQFF. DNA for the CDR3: TGTGCCAGCAGCTTAGATTTCTACAATGAGCAGTTCTTC.

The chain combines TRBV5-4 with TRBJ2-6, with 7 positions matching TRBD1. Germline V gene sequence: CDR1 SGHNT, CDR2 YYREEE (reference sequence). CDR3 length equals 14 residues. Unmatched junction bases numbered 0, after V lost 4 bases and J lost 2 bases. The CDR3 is CASSQGAGANVLTF. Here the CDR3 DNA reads TGTGCCAGCAGCCAGGGGGCTGGGGCCAACGTCCTGACTTTC.

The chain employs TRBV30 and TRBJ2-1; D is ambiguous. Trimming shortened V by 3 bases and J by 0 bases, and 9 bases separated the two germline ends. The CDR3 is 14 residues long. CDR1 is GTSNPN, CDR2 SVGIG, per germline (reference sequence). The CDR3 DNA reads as TGTGCCTGGAGCCCCGCCGGCTCCTACAATGAGCAGTTCTTC. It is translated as CAWSPAGSYNEQFF.

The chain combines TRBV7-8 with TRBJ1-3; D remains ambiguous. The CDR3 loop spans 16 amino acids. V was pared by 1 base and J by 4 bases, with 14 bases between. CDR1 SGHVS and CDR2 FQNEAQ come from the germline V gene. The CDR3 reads CASSLVFAGTGNTIYF. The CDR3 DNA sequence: TGTGCCAGCAGCTTAGTGTTTGCGGGAACGGGAAACACCATATATTTT.

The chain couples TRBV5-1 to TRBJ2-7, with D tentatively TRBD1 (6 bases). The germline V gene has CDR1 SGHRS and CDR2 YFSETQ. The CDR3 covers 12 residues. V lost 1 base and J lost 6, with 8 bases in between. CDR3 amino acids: CASSLTGSEQYV. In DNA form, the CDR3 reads TGCGCCAGCAGCTTGACAGGGAGCGAGCAGTACGTC.

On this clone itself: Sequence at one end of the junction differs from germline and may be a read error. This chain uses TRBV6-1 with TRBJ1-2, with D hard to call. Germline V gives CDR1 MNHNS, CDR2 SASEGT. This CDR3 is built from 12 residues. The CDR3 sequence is CASFGEVYSYTF. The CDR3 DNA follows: TGTGCCAGCTTTGGGGAGGTCTATAGCTACACCTTC.

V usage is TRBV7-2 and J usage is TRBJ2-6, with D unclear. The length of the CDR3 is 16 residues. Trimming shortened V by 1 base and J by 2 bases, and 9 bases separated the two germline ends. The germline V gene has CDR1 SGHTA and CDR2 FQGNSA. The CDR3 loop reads CASSLGMGPGANVLTF. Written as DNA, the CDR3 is TGTGCCAGCAGCTTAGGAATGGGCCCTGGGGCCAACGTCCTGACTTTC.

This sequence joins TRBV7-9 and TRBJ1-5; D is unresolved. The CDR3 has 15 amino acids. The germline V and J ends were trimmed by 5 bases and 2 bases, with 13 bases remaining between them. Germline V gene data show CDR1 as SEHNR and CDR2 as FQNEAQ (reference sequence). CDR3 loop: CASSTGAQRNQPQHF. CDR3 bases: TGTGCCAGCAGCACGGGAGCTCAGCGCAATCAGCCCCAGCATTTT.

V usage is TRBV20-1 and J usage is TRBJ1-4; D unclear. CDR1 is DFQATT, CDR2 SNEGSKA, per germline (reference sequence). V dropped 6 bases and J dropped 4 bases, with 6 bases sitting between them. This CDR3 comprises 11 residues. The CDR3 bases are TGCAGTGCGGAGCATAATGAAAAACTGTTTTTT. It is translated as CSAEHNEKLFF.

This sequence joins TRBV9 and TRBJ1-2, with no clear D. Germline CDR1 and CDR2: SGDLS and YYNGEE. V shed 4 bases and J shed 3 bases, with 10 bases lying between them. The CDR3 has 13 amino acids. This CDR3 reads CASSWTGDYGYTF. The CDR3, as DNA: TGTGCCAGCAGCTGGACGGGAGACTATGGCTACACCTTC.

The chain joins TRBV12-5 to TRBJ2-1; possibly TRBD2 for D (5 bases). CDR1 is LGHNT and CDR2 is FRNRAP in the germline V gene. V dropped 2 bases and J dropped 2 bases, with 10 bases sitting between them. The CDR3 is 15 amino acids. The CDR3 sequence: CASGLLGGAYNEQFF. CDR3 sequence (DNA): TGTGCTAGTGGTTTGCTAGGAGGAGCCTACAATGAGCAGTTCTTC.

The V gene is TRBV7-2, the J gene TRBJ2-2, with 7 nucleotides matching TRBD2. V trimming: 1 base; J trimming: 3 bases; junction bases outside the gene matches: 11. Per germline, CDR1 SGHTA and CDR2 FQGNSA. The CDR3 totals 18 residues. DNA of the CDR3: TGTGCCAGCAGCTTAGTGGCGGGAGTTTATGGTGACACCGGGGAGCTGTTTTTT. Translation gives CASSLVAGVYGDTGELFF. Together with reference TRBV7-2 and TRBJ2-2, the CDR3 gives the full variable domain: GAGVSQSPSNKVTEKGKDVELRCDPISGHTALYWYRQSLGQGLEFLIYFQGNSAPDKSGLPSDRFSAERTGGSVSTLTIQRTQQEDSAVYLCASSLVAGVYGDTGELFFGEGSRLTVL.

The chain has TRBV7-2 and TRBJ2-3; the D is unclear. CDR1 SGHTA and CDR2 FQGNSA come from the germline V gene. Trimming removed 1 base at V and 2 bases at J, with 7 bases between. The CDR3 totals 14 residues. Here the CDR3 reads CASSLVGITDTQYF. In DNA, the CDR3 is TGTGCCAGCAGCTTAGTGGGGATCACAGATACGCAGTATTTT.

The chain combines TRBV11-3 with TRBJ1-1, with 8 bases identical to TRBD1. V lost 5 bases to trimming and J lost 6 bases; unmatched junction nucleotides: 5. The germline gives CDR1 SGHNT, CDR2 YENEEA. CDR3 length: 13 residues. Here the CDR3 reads CASSDRGSPEAFF. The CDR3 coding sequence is TGTGCCAGCAGCGACAGGGGATCCCCTGAAGCTTTCTTT.

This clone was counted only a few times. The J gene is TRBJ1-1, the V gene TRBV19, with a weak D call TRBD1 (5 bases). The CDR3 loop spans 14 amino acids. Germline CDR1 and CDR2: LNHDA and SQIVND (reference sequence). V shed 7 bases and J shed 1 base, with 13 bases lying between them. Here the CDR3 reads CASMGEIGNTEAFF. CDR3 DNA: TGTGCCAGTATGGGGGAAATAGGGAACACTGAAGCTTTCTTT.

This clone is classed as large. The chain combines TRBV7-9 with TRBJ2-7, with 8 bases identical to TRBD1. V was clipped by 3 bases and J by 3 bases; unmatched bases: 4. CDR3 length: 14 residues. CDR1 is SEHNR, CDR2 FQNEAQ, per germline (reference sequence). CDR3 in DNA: TGTGCCAGCAGCTTTACAGGGGGAGGCTACGAGCAGTACTTC. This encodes CASSFTGGGYEQYF.

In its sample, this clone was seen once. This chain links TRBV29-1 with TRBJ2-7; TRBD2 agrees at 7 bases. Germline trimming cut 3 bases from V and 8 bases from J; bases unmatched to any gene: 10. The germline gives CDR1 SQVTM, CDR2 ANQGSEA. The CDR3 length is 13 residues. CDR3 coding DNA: TGCAGCGTTGATCTCTCCCCAGCGGGGAAGCAGTACTTC. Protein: CSVDLSPAGKQYF.

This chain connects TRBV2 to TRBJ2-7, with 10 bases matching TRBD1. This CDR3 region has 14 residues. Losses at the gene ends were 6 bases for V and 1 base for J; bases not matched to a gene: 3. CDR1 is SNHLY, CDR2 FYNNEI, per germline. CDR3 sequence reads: CASSPDRGSYEQYF. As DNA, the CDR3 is TGTGCCAGCAGCCCGGACAGGGGGTCCTACGAGCAGTACTTC.

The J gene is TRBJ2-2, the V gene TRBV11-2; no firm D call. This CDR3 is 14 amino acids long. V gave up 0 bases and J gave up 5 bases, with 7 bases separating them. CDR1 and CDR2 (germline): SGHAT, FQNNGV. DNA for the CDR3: TGTGCCAGCAGCTTAGAGGGCAGAACCGGGGAGCTGTTTTTT. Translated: CASSLEGRTGELFF. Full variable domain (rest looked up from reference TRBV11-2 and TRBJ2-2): EAGVAQSPRYKIIEKRQSVAFWCNPISGHATLYWYQQILGQGPKLLIQFQNNGVVDDSQLPKDRFSAERLKGVDSTLKIQPAKLEDSAVYLCASSLEGRTGELFFGEGSRLTVL.

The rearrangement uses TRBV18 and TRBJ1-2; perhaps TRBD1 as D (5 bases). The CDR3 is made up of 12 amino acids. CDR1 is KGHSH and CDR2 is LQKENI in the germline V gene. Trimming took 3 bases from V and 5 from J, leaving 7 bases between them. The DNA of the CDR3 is TGTGCCAGCTCACCTGAGGGGTATGGCTACACCTTC. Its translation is CASSPEGYGYTF.

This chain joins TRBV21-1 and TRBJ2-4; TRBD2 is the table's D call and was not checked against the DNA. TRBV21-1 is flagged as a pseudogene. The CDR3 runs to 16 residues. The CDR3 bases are TGTGCCAGCAGCAAGGCTAGCGGGGGACGGAAAAACATTCAGTACTTC. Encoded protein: CASSKASGGRKNIQYF.

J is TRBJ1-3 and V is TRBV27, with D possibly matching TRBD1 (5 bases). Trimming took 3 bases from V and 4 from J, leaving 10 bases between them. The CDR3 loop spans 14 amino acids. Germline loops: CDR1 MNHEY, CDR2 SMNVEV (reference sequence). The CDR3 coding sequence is TGTGCCAGCAGTTTGTCCAGGGTGGGAAACACCATATATTTT. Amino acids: CASSLSRVGNTIYF.

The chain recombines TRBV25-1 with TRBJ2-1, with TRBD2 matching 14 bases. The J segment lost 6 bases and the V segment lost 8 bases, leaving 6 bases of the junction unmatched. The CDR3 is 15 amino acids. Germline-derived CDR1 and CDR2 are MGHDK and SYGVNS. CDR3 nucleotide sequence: TGTGCCAGCTCGACTAGCGGGAGGGCCCCCAATGAGCAGTTCTTC. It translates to CASSTSGRAPNEQFF.

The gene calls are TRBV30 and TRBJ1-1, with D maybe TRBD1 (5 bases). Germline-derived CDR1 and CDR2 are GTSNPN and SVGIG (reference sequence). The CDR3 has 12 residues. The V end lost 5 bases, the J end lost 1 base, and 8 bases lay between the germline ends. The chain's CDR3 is CAWVRENTEAFF. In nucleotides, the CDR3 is TGTGCCTGGGTCAGGGAGAACACTGAAGCTTTCTTT. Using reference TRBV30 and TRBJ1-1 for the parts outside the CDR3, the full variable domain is SQTIHQWPATLVQPVGSPLSLECTVEGTSNPNLYWYRQAAGRGLQLLFYSVGIGQISSEVPQNLSASRPQDRQFILSSKKLLLSDSGFYLCAWVRENTEAFFGQGTRLTVV.

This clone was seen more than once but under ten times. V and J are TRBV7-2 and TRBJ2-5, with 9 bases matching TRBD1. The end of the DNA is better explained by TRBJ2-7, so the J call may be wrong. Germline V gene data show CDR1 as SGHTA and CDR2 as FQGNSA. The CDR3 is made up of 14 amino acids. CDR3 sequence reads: CASSLTGGLDEQYF. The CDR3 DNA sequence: TGTGCCAGCAGCCTGACAGGGGGATTGGACGAGCAGTACTTC.